This TCR beta chain was recovered during a study of persistence of HIV-infected CD4 T cells. The immunoSEQ assay was version 4, run in survey mode. Sequenced by immunoSEQ multiplex PCR; TCRdb stores in-frame clones only, minus some. The sample lists some 28,000 clones, around 80% occurring once. J lost 2 bases, V lost 10 bases, and 4 bases had no gene match. From germline, CDR1 is ENHRY and CDR2 SYGVKD. This CDR3 is 13 amino acids long. Stimulation used 8.5 to 10 ug/mL lysate from CMV-infected fibroblasts. Sorted nonresponding memory CD4+ T cells were CD40L-negative, CD69-negative, CD45RO-high. As regards this clone: What it recognizes is unknown.

This sample comprised CD4+ T cells sorted from PBMCs after roughly 18-hour stimulation, obtained from a patient who received antiretroviral therapy. The rearrangement uses TRBV10-3 and TRBJ2-3, with 9 bases matching TRBD2. The sequence was obtained from an adult man with HIV who was CMV-seropositive. CDR3 in amino acids: CATRGGDTDTQYF. Written as DNA, the CDR3 is TGTGCCACGCGGGGGGGCGACACAGATACGCAGTATTTT.